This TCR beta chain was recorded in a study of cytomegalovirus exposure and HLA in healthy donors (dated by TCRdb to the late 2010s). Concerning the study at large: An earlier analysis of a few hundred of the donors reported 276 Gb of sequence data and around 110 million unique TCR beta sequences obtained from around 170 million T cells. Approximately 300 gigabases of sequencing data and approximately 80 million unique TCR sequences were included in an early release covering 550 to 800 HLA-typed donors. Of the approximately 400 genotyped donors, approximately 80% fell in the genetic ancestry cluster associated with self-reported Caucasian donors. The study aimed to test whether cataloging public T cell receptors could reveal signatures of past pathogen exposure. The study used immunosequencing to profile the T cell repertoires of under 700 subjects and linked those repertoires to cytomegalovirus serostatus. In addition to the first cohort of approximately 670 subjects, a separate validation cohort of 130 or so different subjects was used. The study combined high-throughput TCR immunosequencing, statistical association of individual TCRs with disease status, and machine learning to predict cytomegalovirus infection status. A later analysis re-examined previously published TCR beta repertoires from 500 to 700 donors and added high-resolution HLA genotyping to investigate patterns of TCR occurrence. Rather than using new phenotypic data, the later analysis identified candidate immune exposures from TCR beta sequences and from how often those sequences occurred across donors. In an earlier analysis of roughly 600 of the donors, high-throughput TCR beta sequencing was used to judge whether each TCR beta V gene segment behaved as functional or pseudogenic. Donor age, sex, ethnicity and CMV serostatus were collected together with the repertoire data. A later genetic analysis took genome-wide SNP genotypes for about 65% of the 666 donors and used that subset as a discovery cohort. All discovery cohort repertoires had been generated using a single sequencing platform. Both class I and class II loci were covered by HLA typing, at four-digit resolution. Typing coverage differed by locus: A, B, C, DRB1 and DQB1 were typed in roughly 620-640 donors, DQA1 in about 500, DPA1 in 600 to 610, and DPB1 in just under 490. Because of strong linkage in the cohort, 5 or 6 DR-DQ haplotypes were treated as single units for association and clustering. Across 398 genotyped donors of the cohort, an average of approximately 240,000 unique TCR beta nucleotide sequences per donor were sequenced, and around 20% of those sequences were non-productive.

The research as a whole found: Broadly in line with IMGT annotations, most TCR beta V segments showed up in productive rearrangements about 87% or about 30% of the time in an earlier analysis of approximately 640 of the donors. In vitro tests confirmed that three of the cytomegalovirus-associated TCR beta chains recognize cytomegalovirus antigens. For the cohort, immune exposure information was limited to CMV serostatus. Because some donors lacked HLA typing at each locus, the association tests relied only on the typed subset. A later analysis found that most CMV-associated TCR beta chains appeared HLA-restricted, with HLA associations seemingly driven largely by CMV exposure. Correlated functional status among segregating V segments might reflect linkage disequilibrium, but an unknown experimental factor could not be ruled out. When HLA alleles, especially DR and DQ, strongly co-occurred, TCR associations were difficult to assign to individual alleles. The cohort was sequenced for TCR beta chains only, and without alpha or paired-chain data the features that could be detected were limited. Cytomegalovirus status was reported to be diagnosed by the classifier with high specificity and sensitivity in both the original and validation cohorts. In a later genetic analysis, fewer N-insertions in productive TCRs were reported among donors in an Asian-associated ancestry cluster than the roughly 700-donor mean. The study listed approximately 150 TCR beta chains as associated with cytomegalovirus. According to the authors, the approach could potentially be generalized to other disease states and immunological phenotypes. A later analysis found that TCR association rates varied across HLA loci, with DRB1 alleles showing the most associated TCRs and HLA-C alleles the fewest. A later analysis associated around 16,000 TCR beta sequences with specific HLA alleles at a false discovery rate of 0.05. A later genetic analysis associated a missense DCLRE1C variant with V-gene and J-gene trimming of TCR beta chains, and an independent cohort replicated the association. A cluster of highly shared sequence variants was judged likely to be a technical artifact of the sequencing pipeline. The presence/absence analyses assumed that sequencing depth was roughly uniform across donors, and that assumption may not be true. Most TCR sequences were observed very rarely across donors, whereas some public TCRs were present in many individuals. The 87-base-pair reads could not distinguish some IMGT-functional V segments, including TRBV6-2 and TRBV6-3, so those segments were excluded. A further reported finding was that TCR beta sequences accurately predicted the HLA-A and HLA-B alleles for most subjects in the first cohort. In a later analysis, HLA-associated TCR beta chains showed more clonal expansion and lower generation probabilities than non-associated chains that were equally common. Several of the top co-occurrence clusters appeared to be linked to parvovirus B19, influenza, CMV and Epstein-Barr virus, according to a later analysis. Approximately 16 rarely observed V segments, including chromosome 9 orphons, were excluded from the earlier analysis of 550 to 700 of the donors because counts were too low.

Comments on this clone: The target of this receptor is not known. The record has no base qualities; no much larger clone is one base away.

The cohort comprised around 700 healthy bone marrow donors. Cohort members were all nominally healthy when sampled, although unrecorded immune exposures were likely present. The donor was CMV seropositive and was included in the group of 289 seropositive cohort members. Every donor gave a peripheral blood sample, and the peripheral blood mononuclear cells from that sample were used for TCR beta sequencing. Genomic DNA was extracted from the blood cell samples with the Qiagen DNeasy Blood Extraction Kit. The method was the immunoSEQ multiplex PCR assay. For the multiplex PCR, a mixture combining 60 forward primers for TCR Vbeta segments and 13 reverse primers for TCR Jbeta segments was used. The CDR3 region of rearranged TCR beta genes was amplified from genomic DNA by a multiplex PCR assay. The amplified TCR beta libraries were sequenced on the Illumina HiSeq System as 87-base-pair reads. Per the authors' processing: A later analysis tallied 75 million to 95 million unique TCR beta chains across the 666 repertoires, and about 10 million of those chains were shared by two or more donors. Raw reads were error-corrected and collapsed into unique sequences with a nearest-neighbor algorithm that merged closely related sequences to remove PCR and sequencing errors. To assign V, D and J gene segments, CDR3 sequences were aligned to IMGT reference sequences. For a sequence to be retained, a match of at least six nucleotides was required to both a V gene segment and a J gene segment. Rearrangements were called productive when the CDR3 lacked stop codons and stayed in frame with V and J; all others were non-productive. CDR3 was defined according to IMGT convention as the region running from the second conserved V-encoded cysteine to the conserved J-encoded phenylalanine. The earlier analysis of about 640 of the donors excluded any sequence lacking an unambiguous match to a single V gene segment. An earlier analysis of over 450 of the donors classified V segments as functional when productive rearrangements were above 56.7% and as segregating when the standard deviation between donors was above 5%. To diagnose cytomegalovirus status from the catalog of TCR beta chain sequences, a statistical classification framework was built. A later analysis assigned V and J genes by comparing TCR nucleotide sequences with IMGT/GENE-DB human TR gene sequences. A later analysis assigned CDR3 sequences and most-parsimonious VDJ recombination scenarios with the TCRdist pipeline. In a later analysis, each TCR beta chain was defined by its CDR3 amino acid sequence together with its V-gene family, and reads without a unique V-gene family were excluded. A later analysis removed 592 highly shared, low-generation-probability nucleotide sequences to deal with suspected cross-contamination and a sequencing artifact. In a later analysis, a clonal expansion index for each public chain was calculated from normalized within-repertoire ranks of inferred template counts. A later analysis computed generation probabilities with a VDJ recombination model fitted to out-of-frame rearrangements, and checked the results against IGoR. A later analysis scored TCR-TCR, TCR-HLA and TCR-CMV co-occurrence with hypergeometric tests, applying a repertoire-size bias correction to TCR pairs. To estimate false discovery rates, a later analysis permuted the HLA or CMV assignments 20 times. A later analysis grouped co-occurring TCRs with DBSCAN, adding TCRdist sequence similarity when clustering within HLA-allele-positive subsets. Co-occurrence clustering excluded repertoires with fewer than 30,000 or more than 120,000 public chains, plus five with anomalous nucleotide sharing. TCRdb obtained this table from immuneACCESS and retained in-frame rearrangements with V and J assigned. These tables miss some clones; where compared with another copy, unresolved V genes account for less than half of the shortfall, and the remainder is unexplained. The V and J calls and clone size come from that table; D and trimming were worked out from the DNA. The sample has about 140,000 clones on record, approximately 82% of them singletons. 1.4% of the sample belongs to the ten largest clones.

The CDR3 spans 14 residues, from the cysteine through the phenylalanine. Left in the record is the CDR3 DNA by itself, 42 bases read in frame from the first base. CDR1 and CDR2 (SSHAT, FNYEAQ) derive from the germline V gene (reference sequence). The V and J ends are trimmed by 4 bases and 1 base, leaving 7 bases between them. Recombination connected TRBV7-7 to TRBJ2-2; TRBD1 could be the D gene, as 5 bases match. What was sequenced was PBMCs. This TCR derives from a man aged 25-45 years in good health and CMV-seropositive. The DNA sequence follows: TGTGCCAGCAGCTACGACAGGAACACCGGGGAGCTGTTTTTT. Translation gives CASSYDRNTGELFF.